This entry lists 8 T cell receptor beta chains sequenced from one sample in a study of blood T cell repertoires in COVID-19. The assay was immunoSEQ multiplex PCR, and TCRdb's table has in-frame clones only and misses some. The sample has about 480,000 clones, about 91% seen once. Sequencing input: peripheral blood. The receptors derive from a man aged 18 to 29 with COVID-19, enrolled during active disease.

The V gene is TRBV5-1, the J gene TRBJ1-2, with 7 bases identical to TRBD1. With V trimmed by 4 bases and J by 3 bases, 6 bases remained unmatched. Germline V gene lookup returns CDR1 SGHRS and CDR2 YFSETQ. This CDR3 has 14 residues. CDR3 amino acids: CASSSGTGDYGYTF. For the CDR3, the DNA is TGCGCCAGCAGCAGTGGAACAGGGGACTATGGCTACACCTTC.

The gene calls are TRBV27 and TRBJ1-2; TRBD1 is a possible D gene (6 bases). The germline CDR1 and CDR2 sequences are MNHEY and SMNVEV (reference sequence). The V gene lost 5 bases and the J gene lost 2 bases, with 9 bases spanning the gap. This CDR3 is built from 13 residues. The CDR3 nucleotides read TGTGCCAGCAGTAAGACAGGAAACTATGGCTACACCTTC. This codes for CASSKTGNYGYTF.

The chain uses TRBV5-1 and TRBJ1-2; D might be TRBD1 (5 bases). Germline lookup yields CDR1 SGHRS and CDR2 YFSETQ. V was pared by 0 bases and J by 2 bases, with 8 bases between. The CDR3 is 14 amino acids. CDR3 amino acids: CASSLERTNYGYTF. The CDR3 DNA follows: TGCGCCAGCAGCTTGGAACGGACAAACTATGGCTACACCTTC.

This chain connects TRBV2 to TRBJ2-5; D uncertain. The CDR3 covers 14 residues. CDR1 is SNHLY, CDR2 FYNNEI, per germline. V was clipped by 4 bases and J by 2 bases, with 11 bases between them. The CDR3 sequence is CASSAARKQETQYF. The CDR3 bases are TGTGCCAGCAGTGCAGCCAGAAAGCAAGAGACCCAGTACTTC. Complete variable domain (other parts from reference TRBV2 and TRBJ2-5): EPEVTQTPSHQVTQMGQEVILRCVPISNHLYFYWYRQILGQKVEFLVSFYNNEISEKSEIFDDQFSVERPDGSNFTLKIRSTKLEDSAMYFCASSAARKQETQYFGPGTRLLVL.

This clone was seen only once. J is TRBJ1-1 and V is TRBV11-2; the match to TRBD1 covers 8 bases. V shed 6 bases, J shed 1 base, and the junction held 10 bases outside the gene matches. This CDR3 comprises 16 residues. Germline CDR1 reads SGHAT; CDR2 reads FQNNGV. This CDR3 is CASRKFNRGWNTEAFF. The CDR3 nucleotides are TGTGCCAGCAGGAAATTTAACAGGGGGTGGAACACTGAAGCTTTCTTT. The whole variable domain, remainder taken from reference TRBV11-2 and TRBJ1-1, is EAGVAQSPRYKIIEKRQSVAFWCNPISGHATLYWYQQILGQGPKLLIQFQNNGVVDDSQLPKDRFSAERLKGVDSTLKIQPAKLEDSAVYLCASRKFNRGWNTEAFFGQGTRLTVV.

The CDR3 DNA follows: TGTGCCAGTAGTCTAGCGGGAGTCTACAATGAGCAGTTCTTC. This translates into CASSLAGVYNEQFF. The chain uses TRBV19 and TRBJ2-1; 10 positions match TRBD2. Germline CDR1 reads LNHDA; CDR2 reads SQIVND (reference sequence). Trimming cost V 5 bases and J 3 bases; bases outside gene matches: 1. This CDR3 is built from 14 residues.

The chain has TRBV10-3 and TRBJ1-1; D perhaps matches TRBD1 (6 bases). V lost 6 bases, J lost 1 base, and 15 bases lay in between. The germline gives CDR1 ENHRY, CDR2 SYGVKD. This CDR3 has 15 residues. CDR3 residues: CAIRQPTGPNTEAFF. CDR3 in DNA: TGTGCCATCAGACAACCAACAGGGCCGAACACTGAAGCTTTCTTT.

The chain carries TRBV7-2 and TRBJ1-4, with 8 bases identical to TRBD1. After removal of 1 base from V and 7 bases from J, the junction contained 8 bases not matched to a gene. From germline, CDR1 is SGHTA and CDR2 FQGNSA. The length of the CDR3 is 16 residues. CDR3 region: CASSLVSQGAGEKLFF. The DNA of the CDR3 is TGTGCCAGCAGCTTAGTAAGCCAGGGGGCGGGTGAAAAACTGTTTTTT.